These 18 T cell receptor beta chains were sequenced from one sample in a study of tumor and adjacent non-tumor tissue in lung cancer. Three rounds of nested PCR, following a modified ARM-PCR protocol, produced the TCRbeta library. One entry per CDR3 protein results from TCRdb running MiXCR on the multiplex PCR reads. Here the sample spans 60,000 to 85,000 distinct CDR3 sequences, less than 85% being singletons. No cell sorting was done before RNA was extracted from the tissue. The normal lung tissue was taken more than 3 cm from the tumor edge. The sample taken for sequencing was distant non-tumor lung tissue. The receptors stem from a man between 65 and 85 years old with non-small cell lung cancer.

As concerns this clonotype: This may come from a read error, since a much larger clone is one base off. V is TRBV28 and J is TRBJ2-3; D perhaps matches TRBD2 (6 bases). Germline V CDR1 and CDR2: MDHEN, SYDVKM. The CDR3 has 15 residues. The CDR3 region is CASSFAGRSTGTQYF. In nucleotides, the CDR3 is TGTGCCAGCAGTTTCGCGGGGCGATCCACAGGTACGCAGTATTTT. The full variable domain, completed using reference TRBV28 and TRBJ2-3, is DVKVTQSSRYLVKRTGEKVFLECVQDMDHENMFWYRQDPGLGLRLIYFSYDVKMKEKGDIPEGYSVSREKKERFSLILESASTNQTSMYLCASSFAGRSTGTQYFGPGTRLTVL.

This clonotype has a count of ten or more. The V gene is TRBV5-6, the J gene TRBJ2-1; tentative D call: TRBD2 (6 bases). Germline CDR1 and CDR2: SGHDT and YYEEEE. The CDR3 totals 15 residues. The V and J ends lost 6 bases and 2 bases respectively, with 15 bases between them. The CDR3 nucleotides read TGTGCCAGCATCTCGCCGGGGACTCCCTACAATGAGCAGTTCTTC. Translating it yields CASISPGTPYNEQFF.

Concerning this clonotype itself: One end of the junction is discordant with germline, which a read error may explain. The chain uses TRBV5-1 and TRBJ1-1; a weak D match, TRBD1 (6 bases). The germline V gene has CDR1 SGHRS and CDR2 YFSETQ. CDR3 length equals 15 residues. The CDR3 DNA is TGCACCAGCAGCTATCTAGGGGGGAATGACGCTGAAGCTTTCTTT. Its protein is CTSSYLGGNDAEAFF.

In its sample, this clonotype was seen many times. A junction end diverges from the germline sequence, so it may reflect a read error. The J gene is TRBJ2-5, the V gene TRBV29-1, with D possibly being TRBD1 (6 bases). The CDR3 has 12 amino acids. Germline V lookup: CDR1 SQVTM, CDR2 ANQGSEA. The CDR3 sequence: CSVEVGQETQCF. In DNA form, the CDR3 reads TGCAGCGTTGAGGTGGGACAAGAGACCCAGTGCTTC. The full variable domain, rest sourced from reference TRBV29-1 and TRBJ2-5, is SAVISQKPSRDICQRGTSLTIQCQVDSQVTMMFWYRQQPGQSLTLIATANQGSEATYESGFVIDKFPISRPNLTFSTLTVSNMSPEDSSIYLCSVEVGQETQCFGPGTRLLVL.

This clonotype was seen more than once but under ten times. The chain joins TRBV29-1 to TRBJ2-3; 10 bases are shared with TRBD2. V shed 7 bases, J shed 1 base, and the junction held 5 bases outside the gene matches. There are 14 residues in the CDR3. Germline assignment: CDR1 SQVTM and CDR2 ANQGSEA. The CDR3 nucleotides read TGCAGCGCTTCCGGGACTAGCGGCACAGATACGCAGTATTTT. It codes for CSASGTSGTDTQYF.

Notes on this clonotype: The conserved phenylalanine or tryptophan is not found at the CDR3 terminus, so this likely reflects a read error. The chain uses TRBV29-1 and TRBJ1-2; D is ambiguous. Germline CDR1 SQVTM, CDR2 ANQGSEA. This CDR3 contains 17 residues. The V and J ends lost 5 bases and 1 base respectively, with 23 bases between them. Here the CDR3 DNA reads TGCAGCGTTCCAGAGGACGCAATCTCCCTATTTAACTATGGCTACACCTTA. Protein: CSVPEDAISLFNYGYTL.

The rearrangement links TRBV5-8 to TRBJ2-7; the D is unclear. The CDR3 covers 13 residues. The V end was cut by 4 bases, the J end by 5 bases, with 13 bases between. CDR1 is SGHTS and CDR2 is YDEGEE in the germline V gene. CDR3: CASSTFDTDEQYF. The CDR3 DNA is TGTGCCAGCAGCACCTTTGATACGGACGAGCAGTACTTC.

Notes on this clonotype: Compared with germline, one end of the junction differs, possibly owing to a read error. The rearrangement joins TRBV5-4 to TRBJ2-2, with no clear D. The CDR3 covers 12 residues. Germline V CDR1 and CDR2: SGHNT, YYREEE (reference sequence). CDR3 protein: CVSSSDTAQLFF. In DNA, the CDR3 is TGTGTCAGCAGCTCAGACACCGCGCAGCTGTTTTTT.

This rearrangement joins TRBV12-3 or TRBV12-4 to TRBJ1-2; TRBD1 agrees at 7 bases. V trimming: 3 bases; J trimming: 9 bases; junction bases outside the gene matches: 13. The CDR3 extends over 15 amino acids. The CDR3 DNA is TGTGCCAGCAGTTTCGCGGGAGGGGGCCCTTATAGCTACACCTTC. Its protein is CASSFAGGGPYSYTF.

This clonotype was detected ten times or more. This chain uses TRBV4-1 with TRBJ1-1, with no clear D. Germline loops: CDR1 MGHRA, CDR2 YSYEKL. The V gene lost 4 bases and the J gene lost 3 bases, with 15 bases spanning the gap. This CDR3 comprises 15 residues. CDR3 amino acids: CASSPEGTSDTEAFF. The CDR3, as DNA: TGCGCCAGCAGCCCGGAGGGCACTTCAGACACTGAAGCTTTCTTT.

The CDR3 DNA reads TGTGCCTTCAGCTCCGGGACAGTGAACACCGGGGAGCTGTTTTTT. Residues: CAFSSGTVNTGELFF. The chain employs TRBV7-8 and TRBJ2-2; 7 positions match TRBD1. Germline CDR1 SGHVS, CDR2 FQNEAQ. CDR3 length: 15 residues. V gave up 11 bases and J gave up 1 base; unmatched junction bases: 10.

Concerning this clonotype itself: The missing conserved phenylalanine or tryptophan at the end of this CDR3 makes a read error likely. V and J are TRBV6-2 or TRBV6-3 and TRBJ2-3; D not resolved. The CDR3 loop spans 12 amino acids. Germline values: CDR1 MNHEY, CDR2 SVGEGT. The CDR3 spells CDNTLSTDTQYL. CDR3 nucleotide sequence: TGTGACAACACCTTGTCCACTGATACGCAGTATTTA.

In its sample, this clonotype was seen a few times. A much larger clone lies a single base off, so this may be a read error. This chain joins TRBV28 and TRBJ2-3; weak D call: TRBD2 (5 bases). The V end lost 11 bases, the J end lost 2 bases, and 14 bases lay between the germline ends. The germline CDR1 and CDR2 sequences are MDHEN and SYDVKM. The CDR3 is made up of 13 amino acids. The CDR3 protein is CAGGSGDTDTQYF. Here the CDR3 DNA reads TGTGCCGGCGGATCCGGGGACACAGATACGCAGTATTTT.

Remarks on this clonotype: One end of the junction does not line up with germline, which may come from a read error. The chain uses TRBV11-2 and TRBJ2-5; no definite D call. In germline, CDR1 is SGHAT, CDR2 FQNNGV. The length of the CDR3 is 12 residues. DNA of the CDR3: TGTGCCAGCGGCTTAGACGGGGAGACCCAGTACTTC. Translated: CASGLDGETQYF. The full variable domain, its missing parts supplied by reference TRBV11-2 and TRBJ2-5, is EAGVAQSPRYKIIEKRQSVAFWCNPISGHATLYWYQQILGQGPKLLIQFQNNGVVDDSQLPKDRFSAERLKGVDSTLKIQPAKLEDSAVYLCASGLDGETQYFGPGTRLLVL.

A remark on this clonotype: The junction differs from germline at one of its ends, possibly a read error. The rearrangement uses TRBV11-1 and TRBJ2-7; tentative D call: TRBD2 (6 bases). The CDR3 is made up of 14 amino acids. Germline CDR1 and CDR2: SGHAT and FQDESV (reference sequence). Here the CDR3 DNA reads TGTGCCAGCAGCTCAAAGACGGGAGCCTACGAGCAGTGCTTC. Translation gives CASSSKTGAYEQCF.

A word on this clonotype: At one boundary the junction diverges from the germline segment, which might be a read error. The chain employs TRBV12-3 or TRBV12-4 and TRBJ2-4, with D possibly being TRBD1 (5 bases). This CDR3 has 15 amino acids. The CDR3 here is CANSSTDSSSNIQYF. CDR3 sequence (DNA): TGTGCCAACAGTTCAACTGACAGCTCATCAAACATTCAGTACTTC.

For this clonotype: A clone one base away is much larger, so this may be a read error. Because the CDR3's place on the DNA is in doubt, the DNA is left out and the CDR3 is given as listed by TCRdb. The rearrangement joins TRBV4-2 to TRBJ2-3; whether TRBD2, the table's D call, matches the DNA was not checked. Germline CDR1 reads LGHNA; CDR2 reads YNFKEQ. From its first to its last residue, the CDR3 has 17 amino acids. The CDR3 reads CASSQVGSGSWPDTRYF.

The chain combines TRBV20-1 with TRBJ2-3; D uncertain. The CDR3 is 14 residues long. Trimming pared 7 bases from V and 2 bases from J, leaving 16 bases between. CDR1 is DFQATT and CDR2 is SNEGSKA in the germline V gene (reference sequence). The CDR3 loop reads CSVNAQPITDTQYF. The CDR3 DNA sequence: TGCAGTGTTAATGCCCAGCCTATCACAGATACGCAGTATTTT.